These 6 T cell receptor beta chains were sequenced from one sample in a study of cytomegalovirus exposure and HLA in healthy donors (TCRdb year 2017). The method was the immunoSEQ multiplex PCR assay. For the multiplex PCR, a mixture combining 60 forward primers for TCR Vbeta segments and 13 reverse primers for TCR Jbeta segments was used. Drawn from immuneACCESS, this table holds only the in-frame rearrangements with V and J called that TCRdb kept. Clones are partly lost; checked studies trace under half to an unresolved V gene and leave the rest unexplained. The sample data list around 90,000 clones, and over 60% of these were observed just once. The top ten clonotypes cover about 5.4% of the sample. The sample consisted of PBMCs. These receptors all come from a boy between 5 and 17 years old in good health and CMV-seropositive.

With respect to this clone: At one end, the junction sequence differs from germline, possibly due to a read error. This sequence joins TRBV5-1 and TRBJ1-3; the match to TRBD1 covers 7 bases. This CDR3 region has 16 residues. Germline assignment: CDR1 SGHRS and CDR2 YFSETQ. In nucleotides, the CDR3 is TGCGCCAGCAGCTTGCAGGGGGACGCCTCTGAAAACACCATATATTTT. Its translation: CASSLQGDASENTIYF.

The chain is built from TRBV7-8 and TRBJ1-6, with 9 positions matching TRBD1. Germline V gene data show CDR1 as SGHVS and CDR2 as FQNEAQ. The CDR3 has 18 amino acids. V dropped 6 bases and J dropped 2; count of bases not matched to a gene: 11. DNA of the CDR3: TGTGCCAGCAGTTTTATCCTGGACAGGGGCGCCTATAATTCACCCCTCCACTTT. Protein sequence: CASSFILDRGAYNSPLHF.

This rearrangement joins TRBV2 to TRBJ1-3; TRBD1 might be the D (6 bases). V was clipped by 3 bases and J by 0 bases, with 12 bases between them. From germline, CDR1 is SNHLY and CDR2 FYNNEI. The CDR3 is 16 residues long. CDR3 residues: CASSETGGVSGNTIYF. CDR3 in DNA: TGTGCCAGCAGTGAGACAGGAGGCGTCTCTGGAAACACCATATATTTT.

V usage is TRBV28 and J usage is TRBJ2-1; D not resolved. Germline CDR1 is MDHEN and CDR2 is SYDVKM. The CDR3 has 12 amino acids. V was trimmed by 4 bases and J by 4 bases, leaving 5 bases between them. CDR3: CASSSQYNEQFF. The CDR3 coding sequence is TGTGCCAGCAGTTCACAGTACAATGAGCAGTTCTTC.

The chain joins TRBV21-1 to TRBJ1-2; TRBD1, the D gene given by the table, was not confirmed from the DNA. TRBV21-1 is a known pseudogene. The CDR3 is made up of 15 amino acids. This CDR3 is CASSKVGQGQDGYTF. DNA of the CDR3: TGTGCCAGCAGCAAAGTGGGTCAGGGGCAGGATGGCTACACCTTC.

The chain employs TRBV4-2 and TRBJ2-2, with D tentatively TRBD2 (5 bases). V was cut by 0 bases and J by 5 bases, with 10 bases left in between. This CDR3 is built from 15 residues. From germline, CDR1 is LGHNA and CDR2 YNFKEQ. In DNA, the CDR3 is TGTGCCAGCAGCCAAGATGTATCGGGGACCGGGGAGCTGTTTTTT. Translation gives CASSQDVSGTGELFF.